This entry lists 30 T cell receptor beta chains sequenced from one sample in a study of technical replicates of blood from several donors. Some clones are missing from TCRdb's copy, which holds only in-frame ones; the method was immunoSEQ multiplex PCR. The repertoire holds almost 70,000 clones, approximately 88% seen once, with 4% to 5% in the top ten. The specimen sequenced was PBMCs. The source is a human donor in good health. Some clones in this sample may be carry-over from other donors' samples.

This clone was seen once. CDR3 in DNA: TGTGCTAGTGGTTCCCCGGGAGACTTCGAAGCTTTCTTT. Protein sequence: CASGSPGDFEAFF. V usage is TRBV12-5 and J usage is TRBJ1-1, with D unclear. This CDR3 has 13 residues. Between the trimmed V and J ends, which lost 4 bases and 8 bases, there was a span of 14 bases. The germline V gene has CDR1 LGHNT and CDR2 FRNRAP. The variable domain in full, completed from reference TRBV12-5 and TRBJ1-1, reads DARVTQTPRHKVTEMGQEVTMRCQPILGHNTVFWYRQTMMQGLELLAYFRNRAPLDDSGMPKDRFSAEMPDATLATLKIQPSEPRDSAVYFCASGSPGDFEAFFGQGTRLTVV.

For the CDR3, the DNA is TGTGCCAGCCGACAGTTTCCCTACGAGCAGTACTTC. Protein product: CASRQFPYEQYF. The chain combines TRBV6-1 with TRBJ2-7; D might be TRBD1 (5 bases). Germline lookup yields CDR1 MNHNS and CDR2 SASEGT. The CDR3 is 12 amino acids. V lost 8 bases to trimming and J lost 2 bases, with 10 bases between them.

Here the CDR3 DNA reads TGCGCCAGCCGGTCTTCGCGGGCTAGCGGGACCGGGGATACGCAGTATTTT. This gives the protein CASRSSRASGTGDTQYF. The chain couples TRBV5-1 to TRBJ2-3; 9 nucleotides agree with TRBD2. Trimming removed 7 bases from V and 6 bases from J; junction bases left unmatched: 18. The CDR3 contains 17 residues. Per the germline V gene, CDR1 is SGHRS and CDR2 is YFSETQ. Filled out from reference TRBV5-1 and TRBJ2-3, the complete variable domain reads KAGVTQTPRYLIKTRGQQVTLSCSPISGHRSVSWYQQTPGQGLQFLFEYFSETQRNKGNFPGRFSGRQFSNSRSEMNVSTLELGDSALYLCASRSSRASGTGDTQYFGPGTRLTVL.

In this sample, this clone turned up a few times. The chain carries TRBV6-4 and TRBJ2-3; the match to TRBD2 covers 10 bases. Germline CDR1 is MRHNA and CDR2 is SNTAGT. This CDR3 is built from 16 residues. V shed 0 bases and J 0 bases; nucleotides not matched to a gene: 0. CDR3 nucleotide sequence: TGTGCCAGCAGTGACTCAGCGGGAGGGAGCACAGATACGCAGTATTTT. Translating gives CASSDSAGGSTDTQYF.

This chain links TRBV19 with TRBJ2-2, with a tentative D call TRBD1 (6 bases). The CDR3 covers 15 residues. Per the germline V gene, CDR1 is LNHDA and CDR2 is SQIVND (reference sequence). The ends were cut back, 0 bases at V and 4 bases at J, with 9 bases in the middle. CDR3 residues: CASSIDGTITGELFF. The CDR3, as DNA: TGTGCCAGTAGTATAGACGGGACAATCACCGGGGAGCTGTTTTTT.

This clone was found once. J is TRBJ2-7 and V is TRBV10-3; D call uncertain. V was cut by 10 bases and J by 0 bases, with 16 bases left in between. The CDR3 sequence is 14 residues long. CDR1 and CDR2 (germline): ENHRY, SYGVKD. The CDR3 reads CATQRSESSYEQYF. CDR3 nucleotide sequence: TGTGCCACCCAGAGAAGCGAGAGCTCCTACGAGCAGTACTTC.

This clone was detected only a few times. This chain connects TRBV29-1 to TRBJ1-1, with no clear D. The ends were cut back, 3 bases at V and 0 bases at J, with 8 bases in the middle. Germline-derived CDR1 and CDR2 are SQVTM and ANQGSEA. CDR3 length: 13 amino acids. The CDR3 sequence is CSVESRVNTEAFF. In DNA form, the CDR3 reads TGCAGCGTTGAGTCTCGGGTGAACACTGAAGCTTTCTTT. Full variable domain (remainder filled in from reference TRBV29-1 and TRBJ1-1): SAVISQKPSRDICQRGTSLTIQCQVDSQVTMMFWYRQQPGQSLTLIATANQGSEATYESGFVIDKFPISRPNLTFSTLTVSNMSPEDSSIYLCSVESRVNTEAFFGQGTRLTVV.

This sequence joins TRBV11-2 and TRBJ1-2; D might be TRBD1 (6 bases). Germline V gene lookup returns CDR1 SGHAT and CDR2 FQNNGV. V was cut by 5 bases and J by 10 bases, with 11 bases left in between. The CDR3 runs to 11 residues. The CDR3 region has the DNA TGTGCCAGCAGCAAGGACAGTCCCTACACCTTC. Amino acid sequence: CASSKDSPYTF. Based on the CDR3 plus reference TRBV11-2 and TRBJ1-2, the full variable domain is EAGVAQSPRYKIIEKRQSVAFWCNPISGHATLYWYQQILGQGPKLLIQFQNNGVVDDSQLPKDRFSAERLKGVDSTLKIQPAKLEDSAVYLCASSKDSPYTFGSGTRLTVV.

The gene calls are TRBV19 and TRBJ1-5; a possible D gene is TRBD1 (5 bases). Germline V gene lookup returns CDR1 LNHDA and CDR2 SQIVND (reference sequence). The CDR3 has 17 residues. V lost 6 bases and J lost 5, with 23 bases in between. The CDR3 region has the DNA TGTGCCAGTAGGCCAACCCTCTACGGGGGGAGAGATCAGCCCCAGCATTTT. It specifies CASRPTLYGGRDQPQHF.

The CDR3 loop reads CASSLDGIGEKLFF. DNA of the CDR3: TGCGCCAGCAGCTTGGACGGGATAGGTGAAAAACTGTTTTTT. The chain couples TRBV5-1 to TRBJ1-4, with unresolved D. The germline gives CDR1 SGHRS, CDR2 YFSETQ. The CDR3 spans 14 residues. V was trimmed by 0 bases and J by 7 bases, leaving 10 bases between them.

The V gene is TRBV19, the J gene TRBJ2-1, with 8 positions matching TRBD2. The CDR3 length is 15 residues. Trimming cost V 3 bases and J 7 bases; bases outside gene matches: 8. CDR1 is LNHDA, CDR2 SQIVND, per germline (reference sequence). CDR3 nucleotide sequence: TGTGCCAGTAGTATTTATAGCGGGACTGAGAATGAGCAGTTCTTC. Protein product: CASSIYSGTENEQFF.

This clone was recorded only once. V usage is TRBV18 and J usage is TRBJ1-2, with D possibly TRBD1 on 5 matching bases. CDR1 is KGHSH and CDR2 is LQKENI in the germline V gene. V lost 4 bases and J 4 bases, leaving 22 bases between the germline ends. This CDR3 region has 17 residues. The DNA for the CDR3 is TGTGCCAGCTCACAGAACCGACAGACCCAGGGAGGCTATGGCTACACCTTC. This encodes CASSQNRQTQGGYGYTF.

This clone was detected only a few times. The chain has TRBV7-2 and TRBJ2-7, with 8 nucleotides matching TRBD2. The CDR3 length is 15 residues. V trimming: 1 base; J trimming: 2 bases; junction bases outside the gene matches: 4. Per the germline V gene, CDR1 is SGHTA and CDR2 is FQGNSA. The CDR3 spells CASSLGTSIAYEQYF. In DNA form, the CDR3 reads TGTGCCAGCAGCTTAGGGACTAGCATTGCCTACGAGCAGTACTTC.

The rearrangement uses TRBV6-1 and TRBJ1-5; D call uncertain. Trimming pared 8 bases from V and 6 bases from J, leaving 5 bases between. Germline CDR1 is MNHNS and CDR2 is SASEGT. This CDR3 has 10 amino acids. In DNA form, the CDR3 reads TGTGCCAGCCAAATTCAGCCCCAGCATTTT. Its translation: CASQIQPQHF.

This clone is classed as medium-sized. The chain has TRBV5-6 and TRBJ1-2, with D tentatively TRBD1 (5 bases). The CDR3 length is 16 residues. V dropped 0 bases and J dropped 4 bases, with 16 bases sitting between them. Germline V gene lookup returns CDR1 SGHDT and CDR2 YYEEEE. CDR3 sequence: CASSLVEGARSYGYTF. CDR3 DNA sequence: TGTGCCAGCAGCTTGGTAGAAGGGGCCCGCTCCTATGGCTACACCTTC. Using reference TRBV5-6 and TRBJ1-2 for the parts outside the CDR3, the full variable domain is DAGVTQSPTHLIKTRGQQVTLRCSPKSGHDTVSWYQQALGQGPQFIFQYYEEEERQRGNFPDRFSGHQFPNYSSELNVNALLLGDSALYLCASSLVEGARSYGYTFGSGTRLTVV.

The rearrangement links TRBV2 to TRBJ1-3, with 7 bases matching TRBD1. After removal of 5 bases from V and 0 bases from J, the junction contained 7 bases not matched to a gene. This CDR3 is built from 16 residues. Per the germline V gene, CDR1 is SNHLY and CDR2 is FYNNEI. The DNA of the CDR3 is TGTGCCAGCAGTAGACAGGGAAGTAACTCTGGAAACACCATATATTTT. It is translated as CASSRQGSNSGNTIYF.

The chain joins TRBV10-1 to TRBJ2-7, with D possibly matching TRBD2 (6 bases). Germline V gene lookup returns CDR1 WNHNN and CDR2 SYGVQD (reference sequence). The length of the CDR3 is 15 residues. V lost 6 bases and J lost 2, with 17 bases in between. The CDR3 loop is CASRRVGGFTYEQYF. CDR3 DNA: TGCGCCAGCAGAAGGGTTGGGGGGTTTACCTACGAGCAGTACTTC.

The chain combines TRBV18 with TRBJ1-5; no clear D. Trimming stripped 6 bases from V and 4 bases from J, with 10 bases between. CDR3 size: 13 residues. Germline V gives CDR1 KGHSH, CDR2 LQKENI. The CDR3, as DNA: TGTGCCAGCTCCCCCGAGGAAAATCAGCCCCAGCATTTT. Its protein is CASSPEENQPQHF.

V usage is TRBV2 and J usage is TRBJ1-2; D is unresolved. V lost 6 bases, J lost 4 bases, and 9 bases lay in between. The germline V gene has CDR1 SNHLY and CDR2 FYNNEI. The CDR3 runs to 12 residues. The CDR3 nucleotides read TGTGCCAGCAGCCTGGGGAGCTATGGCTACACCTTC. The encoded protein is CASSLGSYGYTF.

The genes are TRBV10-3 and TRBJ1-2, with D uncertain. The CDR3 is 16 amino acids. The V end was cut by 8 bases, the J end by 7 bases, with 26 bases between. The germline CDR1 and CDR2 sequences are ENHRY and SYGVKD. The CDR3 bases are TGTGCCATCTCCCCCGACCCCGGCAAGACTGTAGGTGGCTACACCTTC. Translation: CAISPDPGKTVGGYTF.

The CDR3 sequence: CASSLGGLVRETQYF. The CDR3, as DNA: TGTGCCAGCAGCTTAGGAGGACTAGTACGGGAGACCCAGTACTTC. This chain joins TRBV7-8 and TRBJ2-5; 7 bases fit TRBD2. The CDR3 consists of 15 residues. Per the germline V gene, CDR1 is SGHVS and CDR2 is FQNEAQ. J was trimmed by 5 bases and V by 1 base; bases with no gene match: 7.

The chain couples TRBV7-6 to TRBJ1-6, with D uncertain. Germline CDR1 and CDR2: SGHVS and FNYEAQ. Trimming shortened V by 5 bases and J by 0 bases, and 11 bases separated the two germline ends. The CDR3 is made up of 16 amino acids. The chain's CDR3 is CASSLGPSSYNSPLHF. The CDR3 DNA reads as TGTGCCAGCAGCCTCGGTCCTAGCTCCTATAATTCACCCCTCCACTTT.

The chain links TRBV2 to TRBJ2-7; possibly TRBD1 for D (6 bases). Germline-derived CDR1 and CDR2 are SNHLY and FYNNEI. Trimming removed 7 bases at V and 6 bases at J, with 13 bases between. The CDR3 has 12 amino acids. CDR3 nucleotide sequence: TGTGCCAGCAATATACGAGGGGGCGAGCAGTACTTC. Translated: CASNIRGGEQYF.

V is TRBV12-5 and J is TRBJ1-3; TRBD1 might be the D (5 bases). V lost 6 bases, J lost 3 bases, and 15 bases lay in between. CDR3 size: 15 residues. Per germline, CDR1 LGHNT and CDR2 FRNRAP. Here the CDR3 reads CASGPWTPSGNTIYF. As DNA, the CDR3 is TGTGCTAGTGGCCCGTGGACACCGAGTGGAAACACCATATATTTT.

The chain combines TRBV4-2 with TRBJ2-3; TRBD2 matches 15 bases. V gave up 3 bases and J gave up 6 bases; unmatched junction bases: 13. This CDR3 is built from 19 residues. Germline loops: CDR1 LGHNA, CDR2 YNFKEQ. The CDR3 sequence is CASSHLGLAGGDFGDTQYF. CDR3 sequence (DNA): TGTGCCAGCAGCCACCTGGGACTAGCGGGGGGAGACTTTGGGGATACGCAGTATTTT.

The chain has TRBV19 and TRBJ1-5, with 7 bases matching TRBD1. Unmatched junction bases numbered 6, after V lost 3 bases and J lost 1 base. Germline CDR1 reads LNHDA; CDR2 reads SQIVND (reference sequence). This CDR3 comprises 16 residues. As DNA, the CDR3 is TGTGCCAGTAGTATGATCTCAGGGGGAAGCAATCAGCCCCAGCATTTT. It specifies CASSMISGGSNQPQHF.

This sequence joins TRBV30 and TRBJ1-1; the D gene is possibly TRBD1 (5 bases). Germline V gene sequence: CDR1 GTSNPN, CDR2 SVGIG (reference sequence). The V end lost 7 bases, the J end lost 3 bases, and 21 bases lay between the germline ends. The CDR3 is made up of 15 amino acids. The CDR3 sequence: CAFLPPAGYDTEAFF. In DNA, the CDR3 is TGTGCCTTCCTTCCCCCAGCAGGGTACGACACTGAAGCTTTCTTT.

The chain carries TRBV12-5 and TRBJ2-3, with D unresolved. This CDR3 comprises 15 residues. With 5 bases removed from V and 0 bases from J, the gap between germline ends came to 12 bases. Germline-derived CDR1 and CDR2 are LGHNT and FRNRAP. The CDR3 region is CASGPAALSTDTQYF. The CDR3 DNA reads as TGTGCTAGTGGTCCCGCGGCGTTAAGCACAGATACGCAGTATTTT.

The chain is built from TRBV29-1 and TRBJ2-5; D is possibly TRBD2 (5 bases). The CDR3 covers 14 residues. Trimming removed 2 bases from V and 5 bases from J, with 15 bases in between. Germline V gene sequence: CDR1 SQVTM, CDR2 ANQGSEA. As DNA, the CDR3 is TGCAGCGTTGAAAGTTATGCTAGCACGGAGACCCAGTACTTC. This translates into CSVESYASTETQYF.

The chain uses TRBV5-1 and TRBJ2-5, with TRBD1 identical over 10 bases. The CDR3 consists of 14 residues. Trimming took 4 bases from V and 7 from J; bases not matched to a gene: 7. CDR1 is SGHRS, CDR2 YFSETQ, per germline. CDR3 nucleotides: TGCGCCAGCAGCCCCTGGACAGGGGGGGTGACCCAGTACTTC. It yields the protein CASSPWTGGVTQYF.